One and the same sample provided the 26 T cell receptor beta chains below, sequenced in a study of blood T cell repertoires in COVID-19. Libraries were prepared by immunoSEQ multiplex PCR; TCRdb keeps only in-frame clonotypes and omits some of them. The sample carries 350,000 to 450,000 clones, more than 85% recorded once. Source material: PBMCs or T cells enriched from blood (not recorded which). The origin of the receptors is a woman aged 40 to 50 who had been exposed to COVID-19.

The chain recombines TRBV18 with TRBJ1-2; 9 bases are a match to TRBD1. The ends lost 3 bases at V and 3 bases at J; junction bases unmatched: 5. CDR1 is KGHSH and CDR2 is LQKENI in the germline V gene. The length of the CDR3 is 15 residues. CDR3 region: CASSPPGQGYYGYTF. The CDR3 nucleotides are TGTGCCAGCTCACCCCCGGGACAGGGCTACTATGGCTACACCTTC.

The chain is built from TRBV30 and TRBJ1-2; the D gene is possibly TRBD1 (5 bases). Per germline, CDR1 GTSNPN and CDR2 SVGIG (reference sequence). V was shortened by 7 bases and J by 7 bases, with 10 bases between the two germline ends. The CDR3 consists of 10 residues. CDR3 coding DNA: TGTGCCTACCTTAGGGGTGGCTACACCTTC. Translated, it gives CAYLRGGYTF.

This chain links TRBV7-9 with TRBJ2-5, with TRBD2 matching over 8 bases. CDR1 and CDR2 (germline): SEHNR, FQNEAQ (reference sequence). The V and J ends lost 10 bases and 1 base, in that order; junction bases with no gene match: 14. The CDR3 has 16 residues. CDR3 coding DNA: TGTGCCACCGGCCCGGGTAGCGGGGACCTCCAAGAGACCCAGTACTTC. Residues: CATGPGSGDLQETQYF.

This sequence joins TRBV27 and TRBJ2-2; 8 positions match TRBD1. This CDR3 region has 14 residues. Per the germline V gene, CDR1 is MNHEY and CDR2 is SMNVEV (reference sequence). The V gene end was trimmed by 8 bases and the J gene end by 0 bases; junction bases not matched to a gene: 2. DNA for the CDR3: TGTGCCAGCCGGACAGGGCCGAACACCGGGGAGCTGTTTTTT. Residues: CASRTGPNTGELFF.

This chain joins TRBV3-1 (or the pseudogene TRBV3-2) and TRBJ2-1; D perhaps matches TRBD2 (5 bases). The ends were cut back, 4 bases at V and 7 bases at J, with 17 bases in the middle. The CDR3 length is 15 residues. Per germline, CDR1 LGHDT and CDR2 YNNKEL (reference sequence). The CDR3 coding sequence is TGTGCCAGCAGCCCCTTACGGGATTGTGAGAATGAGCAGTTCTTC. This gives the protein CASSPLRDCENEQFF.

The CDR3 protein is CASSKGGTGCSPLHF. The CDR3 DNA reads TGTGCCAGCAGCAAAGGTGGGACAGGGTGTTCACCCCTCCACTTT. The chain couples TRBV21-1 to TRBJ1-6; the table's D call, TRBD1, was not checked against the DNA. TRBV21-1 is a pseudogene locus. CDR3 length: 15 amino acids.

V is TRBV18 and J is TRBJ1-6; 8 bases line up with TRBD1. CDR1 is KGHSH, CDR2 LQKENI, per germline. This CDR3 has 15 residues. The junction had 8 bases not matched to a gene; V was cut back by 5 bases and J by 8 bases. In DNA form, the CDR3 reads TGTGCCAGCTCATCGATTACAGGGGGTGATTCACCCCTCCACTTT. Translating gives CASSSITGGDSPLHF.

The V call is TRBV24-1, the J call TRBJ1-2; perhaps TRBD1 as D (5 bases). The CDR3 totals 13 residues. CDR1 is KGHDR and CDR2 is SFDVKD in the germline V gene. Trimming removed 2 bases at V and 8 bases at J, with 11 bases between. The chain's CDR3 is CATSDSGGTGYTF. The CDR3 bases are TGTGCCACCAGTGATTCGGGGGGAACGGGCTACACCTTC.

CDR3 residues: CASSPQGSYTEAFF. The DNA for the CDR3 is TGTGCCAGCTCACCGCAAGGGAGCTACACTGAAGCTTTCTTT. The chain combines TRBV18 with TRBJ1-1, with unresolved D. The CDR3 covers 14 residues. V was trimmed by 3 bases and J by 3 bases, leaving 11 bases between them. Looked up from germline, CDR1 is KGHSH and CDR2 is LQKENI.

The gene calls are TRBV9 and TRBJ2-2, with a tentative D call TRBD1 (5 bases). V was cut by 1 base and J by 2 bases, with 9 bases left in between. This CDR3 contains 15 residues. The V gene's germline CDR1 is SGDLS and CDR2 YYNGEE. The CDR3: CASSVLDRNTGELFF. The CDR3 coding sequence is TGTGCCAGCAGCGTATTAGACAGAAACACCGGGGAGCTGTTTTTT.

The rearrangement links TRBV12-5 to TRBJ2-1; 7 nucleotides agree with TRBD2. The CDR3 length is 15 residues. CDR1 is LGHNT and CDR2 is FRNRAP in the germline V gene. With V trimmed by 6 bases and J by 9 bases, 14 bases remained unmatched. The CDR3 sequence is CASGRGDPSSGEQFF. The DNA for the CDR3 is TGTGCTAGTGGCCGGGGGGACCCCAGCAGCGGTGAGCAGTTCTTC.

The chain employs TRBV15 and TRBJ2-2; the D gene is possibly TRBD2 (6 bases). Per germline, CDR1 LNHNV and CDR2 YYDKDF (reference sequence). Trimming pared 6 bases from V and 5 bases from J, leaving 19 bases between. The CDR3 loop spans 16 amino acids. In nucleotides, the CDR3 is TGTGCCACCAGGAAATTCGGAGGGGCGGGGACCGGGGAGCTGTTTTTT. Residues: CATRKFGGAGTGELFF. The whole variable domain, remainder taken from reference TRBV15 and TRBJ2-2, is DAMVIQNPRYQVTQFGKPVTLSCSQTLNHNVMYWYQQKSSQAPKLLFHYYDKDFNNEADTPDNFQSRRPNTSFCFLDIRSPGLGDTAMYLCATRKFGGAGTGELFFGEGSRLTVL.

J is TRBJ1-1 and V is TRBV19; D call uncertain. The CDR3 sequence is 14 residues long. Per the germline V gene, CDR1 is LNHDA and CDR2 is SQIVND (reference sequence). V was cut by 7 bases and J by 4 bases, with 16 bases left in between. The CDR3 is CASTIWIGVTEAFF. Here the CDR3 DNA reads TGTGCCAGTACCATATGGATCGGAGTCACTGAAGCTTTCTTT.

The chain carries TRBV19 and TRBJ1-2; D possibly corresponds to TRBD1 (6 bases). The CDR3 has 15 residues. Germline CDR1 and CDR2: LNHDA and SQIVND (reference sequence). Trimming took off 5 bases at V and 6 bases at J, with 19 bases between the two ends. CDR3 nucleotides: TGTGCCAGTAGTCTCTCCCGACAGGCCGCCGATGGCTACACCTTC. Protein sequence: CASSLSRQAADGYTF.

The rearrangement links TRBV7-3 to TRBJ1-6, with 8 bases matching TRBD1. V shed 3 bases and J 11 bases; nucleotides not matched to a gene: 15. Germline assignment: CDR1 SGHTA and CDR2 FQGTGA. This CDR3 has 17 amino acids. The CDR3 loop is CASSLKTGTGVPPPLHF. The CDR3 bases are TGTGCCAGCAGCTTGAAGACCGGGACAGGTGTCCCTCCACCCCTCCACTTT.

This clone appeared once. The rearrangement uses TRBV6-5 and TRBJ2-3; 7 bases align to TRBD1. Unmatched junction bases numbered 3, after V lost 10 bases and J lost 2 bases. This CDR3 has 12 amino acids. The germline gives CDR1 MNHEY, CDR2 SVGAGI. The chain's CDR3 is CATGTVTDTQYF. CDR3 coding DNA: TGTGCCACGGGGACAGTCACAGATACGCAGTATTTT.

The chain joins TRBV30 to TRBJ1-5; 10 bases map to TRBD1. In germline, CDR1 is GTSNPN, CDR2 SVGIG (reference sequence). Unmatched junction bases numbered 6, after V lost 4 bases and J lost 6 bases. The CDR3 contains 14 residues. For the CDR3, the DNA is TGTGCCTGGACAAAGGACAGGGGGTCTCAGCCCCAGCATTTT. Residues: CAWTKDRGSQPQHF.

The CDR3 nucleotides are TGTGCCATCAGTGAGGGACTAGCGGGAGGGTCCAAAAACATTCAGTACTTC. Translation: CAISEGLAGGSKNIQYF. V gene TRBV10-3 combines with J gene TRBJ2-4; 15 bases are a match to TRBD2. V shed 2 bases and J 2 bases; nucleotides not matched to a gene: 1. The CDR3 is made up of 17 amino acids. The germline V gene encodes CDR1 ENHRY and CDR2 SYGVKD.

This chain joins TRBV6-5 and TRBJ1-4, with D possibly TRBD1 on 6 matching bases. Trimming pared 2 bases from V and 3 bases from J, leaving 10 bases between. The CDR3 is made up of 15 amino acids. CDR1 is MNHEY and CDR2 is SVGAGI in the germline V gene. CDR3 residues: CASSYGGGPNEKLFF. Written as DNA, the CDR3 is TGTGCCAGCAGTTACGGGGGGGGCCCTAATGAAAAACTGTTTTTT.

The chain carries TRBV9 and TRBJ2-5, with TRBD2 identical over 9 bases. Per the germline V gene, CDR1 is SGDLS and CDR2 is YYNGEE. The CDR3 loop spans 15 amino acids. J gave up 2 bases and V 3 bases, and 5 bases lay outside the gene matches. CDR3 sequence reads: CASSGASGEQETQYF. CDR3 DNA sequence: TGTGCCAGCAGCGGGGCTAGCGGGGAACAAGAGACCCAGTACTTC.

The chain has TRBV21-1 and TRBJ1-5. TRBV21-1 is a documented pseudogene. The CDR3 runs 18 residues. The CDR3 spells CASSKGGERPYSNQPQHF. The CDR3 nucleotides read TGTGCCAGCAGCAAAGGTGGGGAGCGGCCTTATAGCAATCAGCCCCAGCATTTT.

This clone occurred once. The rearrangement joins TRBV18 to TRBJ1-2; the match to TRBD1 covers 9 bases. Germline CDR1 is KGHSH and CDR2 is LQKENI. Losses at the gene ends were 2 bases for V and 6 bases for J; bases not matched to a gene: 4. The CDR3 consists of 14 residues. Here the CDR3 DNA reads TGTGCCAGCTCACCAACAGGGGGCCTCGATGGCTACACCTTC. This encodes CASSPTGGLDGYTF.

This clone was seen just once. The CDR3 DNA reads as TGTGCCAGCAGTACCGCCGGGAATCGAAATCAGCCCCAGCATTTT. It specifies CASSTAGNRNQPQHF. The chain is built from TRBV6-5 and TRBJ1-5, with D uncertain. CDR1 and CDR2 from the germline V gene are MNHEY and SVGAGI. V was pared by 5 bases and J by 4 bases, with 15 bases between. The CDR3 sequence is 15 residues long.

The genes are TRBV7-9 and TRBJ1-3, with D unresolved. Trimming left V 5 bases short and J 1 base short, with 12 bases between. Germline CDR1 reads SEHNR; CDR2 reads FQNEAQ (reference sequence). The CDR3 is made up of 15 amino acids. The CDR3 DNA follows: TGTGCCAGCAGCCACAGTGCCGAATCTGGAAACACCATATATTTT. Its translation: CASSHSAESGNTIYF. The variable domain in full, with the rest retrieved from reference TRBV7-9 and TRBJ1-3, is DTGVSQNPRHKITKRGQNVTFRCDPISEHNRLYWYRQTLGQGPEFLTYFQNEAQLEKSRLLSDRFSAERPKGSFSTLEIQRTEQGDSAMYLCASSHSAESGNTIYFGEGSWLTVV.

The chain recombines TRBV7-8 with TRBJ1-6; D is unclear. CDR3 size: 13 residues. Germline assignment: CDR1 SGHVS and CDR2 FQNEAQ. The V gene lost 5 bases and the J gene lost 4 bases, with 6 bases spanning the gap. The CDR3: CASSRLYNSPLHF. DNA of the CDR3: TGTGCCAGCAGCCGCCTATATAATTCACCCCTCCACTTT.

CDR3 nucleotide sequence: TGTGCCAGCAGCCTGAGACAGGGCCAAGAGACCCAGTACTTC. Its translation is CASSLRQGQETQYF. The chain recombines TRBV7-9 with TRBJ2-5; 7 nucleotides align to TRBD1. Germline V gene data show CDR1 as SEHNR and CDR2 as FQNEAQ (reference sequence). The J segment lost 1 base and the V segment lost 5 bases, leaving 4 bases of the junction unmatched. This CDR3 has 14 residues.